This TCR beta chain derives from a study of neoadjuvant nivolumab and ipilimumab in lung cancer (dated by TCRdb to the early 2020s). Background for the entire study: Nivolumab was administered intravenously at 3 mg/kg on days 1, 15 and 29, and in the combination arm ipilimumab 1 mg/kg was added on day 1 only. The study compared TCR repertoires in pretherapy (baseline) peripheral blood with TCR repertoires in tumors resected at surgery following neoadjuvant immune checkpoint blockade. Matched pretherapy and resected tumor pairs were analyzed for seven patients, of whom four received nivolumab and three received nivolumab plus ipilimumab. The major pathologic response (MPR) rate in the intention-to-treat population in each study arm was designated as the primary trial endpoint. Of the roughly 45 patients with operable NSCLC treated in the trial, 23 were randomized to nivolumab monotherapy and 21 to nivolumab plus ipilimumab.

Reading the label with the study, this specimen's time point is: at surgical resection after neoadjuvant nivolumab +/- ipilimumab. Samples were obtained from the phase 2 randomized NEOSTAR trial, in which neoadjuvant nivolumab or nivolumab plus ipilimumab followed by surgery was tested in operable NSCLC. Study-wide findings and limitations: From pretherapy to surgery, tumor T-cell richness and clonality increased in three of three dual-therapy tumors but in only two of four nivolumab-treated tumors. No significant correlation was found between TCR clonality and pathologic tumor regression, and only one major-pathologic-response sample was available for the clonality analysis. A small number of samples underwent TCR sequencing. TCR richness and clonality were greater in resected tumors than in tumor-adjacent uninvolved lung, and increases were seen in more dual-therapy-treated tumors. A positive correlation was observed between pretherapy blood TCR richness and richness in tumors resected after neoadjuvant therapy (Spearman R of about 0.8).

CDR1 is given as SGHRS and CDR2 as YFSETQ, both from the germline V gene. Deletion took 0 bases off V and 6 bases off J, with a span of 9 bases between the germline ends. The CDR3 goes from the cysteine to the phenylalanine over 14 residues. Left in the record is the CDR3 DNA by itself, 42 bases read in frame from the first base. A word on this clone: Its antigen remains undetermined. There are no base qualities to consult, and no much larger clone falls within one base.

The protocol used for the library was the immunoSEQ multiplex PCR assay. The paper's processing steps were these. Richness and clonality were used to summarize the repertoires, and clones that significantly expanded or contracted between pre- and post-therapy samples were identified. Sourced from immuneACCESS, this table was stored by TCRdb with only in-frame sequences that have V and J called. A share of the clones is absent; for the studies checked, an unresolved V gene accounts for under half, and the remainder has no known explanation. The V and J calls and clone size are taken from that table; D and trimming were inferred from the DNA. The sample includes over 10,000 clones, with approximately 94% observed a single time. The ten largest make up 2% to 3% of the sample.

The chain employs TRBV5-1 and TRBJ2-2, with the identity of the D gene unclear. The TCR sequence derives from an adult with non-small cell lung cancer. The sample here was peripheral blood, taken after neoadjuvant nivolumab, alone or with ipilimumab, at or shortly before surgery. The bases are TGCGCCAGCAGCTTGGACCCGGCCTCCGGGGAGCTGTTTTTT. It codes for CASSLDPASGELFF.